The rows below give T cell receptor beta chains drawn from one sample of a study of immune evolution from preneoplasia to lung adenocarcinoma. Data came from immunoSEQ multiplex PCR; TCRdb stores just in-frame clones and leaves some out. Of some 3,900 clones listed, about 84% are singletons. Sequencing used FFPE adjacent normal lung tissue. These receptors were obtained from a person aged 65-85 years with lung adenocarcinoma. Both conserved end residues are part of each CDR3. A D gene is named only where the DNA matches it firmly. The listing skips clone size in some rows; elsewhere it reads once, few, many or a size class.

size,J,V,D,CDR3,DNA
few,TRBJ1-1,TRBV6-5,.,CASSYGEGFTEAFF,TGTGCCAGCAGTTACGGAGAAGGGTTCACTGAAGCTTTCTTT
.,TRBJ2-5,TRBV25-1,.,CASSESRTARETQYF,TGTGCCAGCAGTGAATCACGGACAGCCCGAGAGACCCAGTACTTC
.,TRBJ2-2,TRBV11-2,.,CASSLVGTLHTGELFF,TGTGCCAGCAGCTTAGTAGGGACTCTCCATACCGGGGAGCTGTTTTTT
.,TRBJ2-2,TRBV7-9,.,CASRPGTANTGELFF,TGTGCCAGCAGACCCGGGACGGCTAACACCGGGGAGCTGTTTTTT
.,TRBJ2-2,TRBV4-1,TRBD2,CASSPRVAGTSGRANHGELFF,TGCGCCAGCAGCCCCCGAGTCGCCGGGACTAGCGGGAGGGCCAACCACGGGGAGCTGTTTTTT
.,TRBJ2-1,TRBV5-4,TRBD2,CASSFLGLAGGNEQFF,TGTGCCAGCAGCTTCCTGGGGTTAGCGGGAGGGAATGAGCAGTTCTTC
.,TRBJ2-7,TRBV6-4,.,CASSERGERGFKQYF,TGTGCCAGCAGCGAGAGAGGGGAGAGGGGTTTCAAGCAGTACTTC
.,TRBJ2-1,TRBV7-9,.,CASSLARDNKQFF,TGTGCCAGCAGCTTAGCCCGTGACAATAAGCAGTTCTTC
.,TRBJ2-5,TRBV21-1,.,CASSKGTGGGETQYF,TGTGCCAGCAGCAAAGGGACTGGAGGGGGAGAGACCCAGTACTTC
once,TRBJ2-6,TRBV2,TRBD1,CASSSRTGSSGANVLTF,TGTGCCAGCAGTTCCAGGACAGGTAGCTCTGGGGCCAACGTCCTGACTTTC
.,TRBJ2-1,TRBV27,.,CASIPTGASSYNEQFF,TGTGCCAGCATCCCCACGGGGGCGAGCTCCTACAATGAGCAGTTCTTC
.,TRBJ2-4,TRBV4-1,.,CASSQDGPLEQRSKNIQYF,TGCGCCAGCAGCCAAGACGGCCCCCTAGAGCAAAGGTCCAAAAACATTCAGTACTTC
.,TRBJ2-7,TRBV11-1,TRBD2,CASSLVPGTSGYEQYF,TGTGCCAGCAGCTTAGTGCCCGGGACTAGCGGTTACGAGCAGTACTTC
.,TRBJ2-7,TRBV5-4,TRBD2,CASSLAASGPYEQYF,TGTGCCAGCAGCTTGGCCGCTAGCGGACCCTACGAGCAGTACTTC
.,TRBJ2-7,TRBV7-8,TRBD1,CASSSTLTGDYEQYF,TGTGCCAGCAGCTCGACCCTAACAGGGGACTACGAGCAGTACTTC
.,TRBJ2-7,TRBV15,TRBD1,CATKRMGQDYEQYF,TGTGCCACCAAGAGGATGGGACAGGACTACGAGCAGTACTTC
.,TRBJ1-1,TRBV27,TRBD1,CASSRQGPNTEAFF,TGTGCCAGCAGTCGACAGGGACCGAACACTGAAGCTTTCTTT
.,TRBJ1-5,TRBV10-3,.,CAISDYNNPNQPQHF,TGTGCCATCAGTGATTACAATAATCCCAATCAGCCCCAGCATTTT
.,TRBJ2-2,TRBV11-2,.,CASSFWIGGSGELFF,TGTGCCAGCAGCTTTTGGATCGGTGGGTCCGGGGAGCTGTTTTTT
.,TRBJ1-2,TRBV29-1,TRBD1,CSVIGQVYGYTF,TGCAGCGTTATCGGACAGGTCTATGGCTACACCTTC
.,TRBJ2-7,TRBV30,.,CAWSRDGRAYEQYF,TGTGCCTGGAGTCGAGACGGACGTGCCTACGAGCAGTACTTC
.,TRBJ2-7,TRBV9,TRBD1,CASSPGQGPYEQYF,TGTGCCAGCTCCCCGGGACAGGGCCCCTACGAGCAGTACTTC
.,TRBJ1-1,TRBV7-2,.,CASSSHPGTEAFF,TGTGCCAGCAGCTCCCACCCGGGAACTGAAGCTTTCTTT
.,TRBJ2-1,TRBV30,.,CAWSVEVGNEQFF,TGTGCCTGGAGTGTGGAGGTCGGCAATGAGCAGTTCTTC
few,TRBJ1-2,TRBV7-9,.,CASSGALNYGYTF,TGTGCCAGCAGCGGAGCTCTAAACTATGGCTACACCTTC
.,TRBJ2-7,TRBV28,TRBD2,CASIPGLAGGTKTYEQYF,TGTGCCAGCATACCGGGACTAGCGGGAGGGACCAAGACTTACGAGCAGTACTTC
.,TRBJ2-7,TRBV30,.,CAWSHGGSYEQYF,TGTGCCTGGAGTCACGGGGGCTCCTACGAGCAGTACTTC
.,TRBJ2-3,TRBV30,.,CAWRPMVFGLSTDTQYF,TGTGCCTGGAGGCCGATGGTATTCGGACTTAGCACAGATACGCAGTATTTT
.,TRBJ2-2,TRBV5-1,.,CASSLVSSWNTGELFF,TGCGCCAGCAGCTTGGTGTCCAGTTGGAACACCGGGGAGCTGTTTTTT
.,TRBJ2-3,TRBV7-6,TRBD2,CASSLRVAGALGTTDTQYF,TGTGCCAGCAGCTTAAGAGTAGCGGGAGCTTTGGGTACCACAGATACGCAATATTTT
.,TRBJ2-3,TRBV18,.,CASSPDTPDTQYF,TGTGCCAGCTCACCCGATACCCCAGATACGCAGTATTTT
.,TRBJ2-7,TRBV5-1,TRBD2,CASSRTSYEQYF,TGCGCCAGCAGCCGGACTAGCTACGAGCAGTACTTC
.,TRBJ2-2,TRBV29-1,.,CSVEPLRDTGELFF,TGCAGCGTTGAACCCCTTCGAGACACCGGGGAGCTGTTTTTT
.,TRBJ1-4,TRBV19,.,CASSMRDNFRAGKLFF,TGTGCCAGTAGTATGCGGGACAACTTCCGGGCGGGAAAACTGTTTTTT
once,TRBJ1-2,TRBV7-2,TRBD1,CASSRQGSGVGGYTF,TGTGCCAGCAGCAGACAGGGTTCGGGTGTGGGTGGCTACACCTTC
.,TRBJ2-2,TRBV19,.,CASSSRGPSNTGELFF,TGTGCCAGTAGTTCGAGGGGTCCTTCGAACACCGGGGAGCTGTTTTTT
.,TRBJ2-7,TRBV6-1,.,CASRQDLSFSYEQYF,TGTGCCAGCAGACAGGACTTATCATTCTCCTACGAGCAGTACTTC
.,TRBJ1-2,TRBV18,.,CASSPGMGRDGYTF,TGTGCCAGCTCACCCGGTATGGGCCGAGATGGCTACACCTTC
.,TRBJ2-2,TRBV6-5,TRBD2,CASNPAGGATGELFF,TGTGCCAGCAATCCAGCGGGGGGGGCCACCGGGGAGCTGTTTTTT
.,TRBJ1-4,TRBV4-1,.,CASSSTLTSGTRNEKLFF,TGCGCCAGCAGCTCGACACTCACCTCAGGAACTAGGAATGAAAAACTGTTTTTT
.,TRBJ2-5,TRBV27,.,CASSLRWGDWETQYF,TGTGCCAGCAGTCTCCGGTGGGGGGACTGGGAGACCCAGTACTTC